This is a list of T cell receptor beta chains from one sample in a study of T-cell memory formation after mild COVID-19. TCRdb re-called the 5' RACE reads through MiXCR, storing one row per CDR3 protein. Of around 250,000 distinct CDR3 sequences listed, about a sixth are singletons. The source material was PBMCs or a T cell subset sorted from them (not recorded which). These receptors originate from a man aged 18 to 30 who had mild COVID-19 (a few samples of this study predate the infection). Cell type and time point are not known. The CDR3 runs from the conserved cysteine through the conserved F or W. A D gene is named only where the DNA matches it firmly. Rows give clone size only sometimes, using once, few, many, or a class for an expanded clone.

V	size	J	D	DNA	CDR3
TRBV29-1	many	TRBJ1-2	TRBD1	TGCAGCGTTGAAGGGCCAGGGGGAGCCTACACCTTC	CSVEGPGGAYTF
TRBV7-8	-	TRBJ2-2	TRBD1	TGTGCCAGCAGACTCCTCCGGGACAGGGCCACCGGGGAGCTGTTTTTT	CASRLLRDRATGELFF
TRBV7-7	-	TRBJ2-2	-	TGTGCCAGCAGCTCGGGACTTAACACCGGGGAGCTGTTTTTT	CASSSGLNTGELFF
TRBV12-3/TRBV12-4	few	TRBJ2-1	TRBD1	TGTGCCAGCAGTTCGTTACAGGGGGTTGAGCAGTTCTTC	CASSSLQGVEQFF
TRBV6-2/TRBV6-3	-	TRBJ1-2	TRBD1	TGTGCCAGCAGTTACGAAGACAGGGGCAACTATGGCTACACCTTC	CASSYEDRGNYGYTF
TRBV19	-	TRBJ2-3	-	TGTGCCAGTAGCGACCCCACAGATACGCAGTATTTT	CASSDPTDTQYF
TRBV5-1	few	TRBJ2-3	-	TGCGCCAGCAGCTTGGTTGCATCCTGGACAGATACGCAGTATTTT	CASSLVASWTDTQYF
TRBV7-2	few	TRBJ1-1	-	TGTGCCAGCAGCTTCGGATCCCCGAACACTGAAGCTTTCTTT	CASSFGSPNTEAFF
TRBV10-3	few	TRBJ2-6	-	TGTGCCATCAGTGGGACAACTTCTGGGGCCAACGTCCTGACTTTC	CAISGTTSGANVLTF
TRBV12-3/TRBV12-4	few	TRBJ2-7	-	TGTGCCAGCAGTTTCGGCAGGGCCCGCTCCTACGAGCAGTACTTC	CASSFGRARSYEQYF
TRBV12-3/TRBV12-4	-	TRBJ1-5	-	TGTGCCAGCAGTTTATTGTATAGCAATCAGCCCCAGCATTTT	CASSLLYSNQPQHF